This T cell receptor (beta chain) came from a study of regulatory T cells in long-lasting Graves disease. V was pared by 1 base and J by 4 bases, with 13 bases between. Germline V gene sequence: CDR1 MNHNS, CDR2 SASEGT. This CDR3 is built from 15 residues. At least ten counts were recorded for this clonotype. Sample time point: newly diagnosed GD, antithyroid drugs for less than 3 months. There was RNA extracted from PBMCs, and the TCR library was made from it. CDR3-region Arm-PCR and iRepertoire HTBI primers produced the TCR beta libraries. TCRdb re-called the multiplex PCR reads with MiXCR, one entry per CDR3 protein. The sample shows about 370,000 distinct CDR3 sequences, about 14% of them seen only once.

The clonotype was recovered from a female donor with Graves disease. The material sequenced was peripheral blood mononuclear cells (PBMCs), taken at new diagnosis, from a patient treated with antithyroid drugs. The chain recombines TRBV6-1 with TRBJ1-2; D ambiguous. CDR3 nucleotides: TGTGCCAGCAGTGAAGACGTACTTACCCTCTATGGCTACACCTTC. It yields the protein CASSEDVLTLYGYTF.